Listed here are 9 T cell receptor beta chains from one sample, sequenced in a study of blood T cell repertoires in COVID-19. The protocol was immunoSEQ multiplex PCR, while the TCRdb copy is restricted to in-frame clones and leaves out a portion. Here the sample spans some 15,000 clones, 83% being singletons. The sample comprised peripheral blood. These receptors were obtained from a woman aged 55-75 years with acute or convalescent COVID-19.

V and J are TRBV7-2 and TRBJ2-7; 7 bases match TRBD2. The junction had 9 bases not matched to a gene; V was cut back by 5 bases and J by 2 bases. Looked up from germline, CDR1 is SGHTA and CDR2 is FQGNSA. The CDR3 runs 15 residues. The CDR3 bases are TGTGCCAGCAGCATAATAGGCGGGAGCCCCTACGAGCAGTACTTC. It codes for CASSIIGGSPYEQYF.

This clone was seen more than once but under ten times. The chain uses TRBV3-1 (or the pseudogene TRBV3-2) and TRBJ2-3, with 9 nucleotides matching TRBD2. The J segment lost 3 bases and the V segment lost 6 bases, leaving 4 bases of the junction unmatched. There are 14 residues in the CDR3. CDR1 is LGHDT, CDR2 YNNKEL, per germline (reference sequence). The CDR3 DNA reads TGTGCCAGCAGATTAGCGGGGGCAACAGATACGCAGTATTTT. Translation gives CASRLAGATDTQYF.

CDR3 in amino acids: CASSIGGGWDEQYF. CDR3 DNA sequence: TGTGCCAGTAGTATTGGTGGGGGCTGGGACGAGCAGTACTTC. The chain is built from TRBV19 and TRBJ2-7, with TRBD1 as a possible D gene (6 bases). Between the trimmed V and J ends, which lost 3 bases and 5 bases, there was a span of 14 bases. Germline V gene lookup returns CDR1 LNHDA and CDR2 SQIVND (reference sequence). The CDR3 loop spans 14 amino acids.

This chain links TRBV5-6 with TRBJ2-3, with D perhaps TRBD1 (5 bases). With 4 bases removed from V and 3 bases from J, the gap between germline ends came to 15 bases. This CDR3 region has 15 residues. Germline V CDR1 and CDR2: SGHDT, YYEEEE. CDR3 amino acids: CASSAGYYVTDTQYF. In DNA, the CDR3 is TGTGCCAGCAGCGCAGGGTACTATGTTACAGATACGCAGTATTTT.

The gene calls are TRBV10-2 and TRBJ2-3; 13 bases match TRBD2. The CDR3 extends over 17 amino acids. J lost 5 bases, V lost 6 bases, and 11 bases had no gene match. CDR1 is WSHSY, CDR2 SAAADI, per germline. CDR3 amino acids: CASSYGLAGVDVDTQYF. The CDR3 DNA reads TGCGCCAGCAGCTATGGACTAGCGGGAGTTGATGTAGATACGCAGTATTTT.

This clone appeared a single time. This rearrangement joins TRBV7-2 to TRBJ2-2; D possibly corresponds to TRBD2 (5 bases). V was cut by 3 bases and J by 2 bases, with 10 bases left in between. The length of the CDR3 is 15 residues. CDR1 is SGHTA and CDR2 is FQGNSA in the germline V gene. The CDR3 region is CASSFASINTGELFF. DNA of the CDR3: TGTGCCAGCAGCTTTGCTAGCATTAACACCGGGGAGCTGTTTTTT. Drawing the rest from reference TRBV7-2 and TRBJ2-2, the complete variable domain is GAGVSQSPSNKVTEKGKDVELRCDPISGHTALYWYRQSLGQGLEFLIYFQGNSAPDKSGLPSDRFSAERTGGSVSTLTIQRTQQEDSAVYLCASSFASINTGELFFGEGSRLTVL.

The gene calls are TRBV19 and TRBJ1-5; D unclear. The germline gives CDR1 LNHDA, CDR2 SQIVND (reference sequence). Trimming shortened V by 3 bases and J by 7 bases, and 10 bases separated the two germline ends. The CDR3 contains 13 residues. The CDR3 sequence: CASSMLPLQPQHF. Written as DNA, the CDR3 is TGTGCCAGTAGTATGCTTCCACTACAGCCCCAGCATTTT.

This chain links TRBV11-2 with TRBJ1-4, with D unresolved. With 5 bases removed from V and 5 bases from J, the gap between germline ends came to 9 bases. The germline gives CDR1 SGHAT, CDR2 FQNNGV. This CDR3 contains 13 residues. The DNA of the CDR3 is TGTGCCAGCAGCCGGACTAACAATGAAAAACTGTTTTTT. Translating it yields CASSRTNNEKLFF.

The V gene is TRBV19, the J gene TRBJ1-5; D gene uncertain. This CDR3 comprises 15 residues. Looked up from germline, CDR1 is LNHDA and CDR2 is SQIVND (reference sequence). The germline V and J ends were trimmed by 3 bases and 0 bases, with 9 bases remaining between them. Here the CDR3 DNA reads TGTGCCAGTAGTATGGTAACTTCTAGCAATCAGCCCCAGCATTTT. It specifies CASSMVTSSNQPQHF.